This record covers a single T cell receptor beta chain. The target antigen is unknown. Newly diagnosed hyperthyroidism patients aged 18 to 65 years had disease lasting under 2 months. This CDR3 region has 15 residues. J gave up 1 base and V 3 bases, and 6 bases lay outside the gene matches. The V gene's germline CDR1 is MGHRA and CDR2 YSYEKL. These data come from a study of T cells in Graves' hyperthyroidism and ophthalmopathy. Study in general: The authors collected peripheral blood at initial diagnosis, before any treatment.

TCR beta CDR3 regions were amplified from RNA. HTBI primers were used for first-round RT-PCR of the TCR CDR3. One entry per CDR3 protein, called by TCRdb with MiXCR from the multiplex PCR reads. The data hold about 720,000 distinct CDR3 sequences, with about 15% observed a single time. Whole-study findings and limits: It was a median 6.5 months before onset that the model predicted ophthalmopathy. Blood held most thyroid clonotypes expanded above 0.001 frequency.

Sequenced material: blood. The source is a man aged 18 to 30 with Graves' hyperthyroidism. The chain couples TRBV4-1 to TRBJ2-7; TRBD1 agrees at 7 bases. Here the CDR3 reads CASSHIGTASYEQYF. For the CDR3, the DNA is TGCGCCAGCAGCCATATCGGGACAGCTTCCTACGAGCAGTACTTC.